This is a list of T cell receptor beta chains from one sample in a study of T-cell memory formation after mild COVID-19. TCRdb ran MiXCR on the 5' RACE reads and lists one entry per CDR3 protein. The sample shows approximately 580,000 distinct CDR3 sequences, about a fifth of them seen only once. The sample was PBMCs or a T cell subset sorted from them (not recorded which). These receptors all come from an adult woman who had mild COVID-19 (a few samples of this study predate the infection). Cell type and time point are not known. The CDR3 runs from the conserved cysteine through the conserved F or W. D genes are given only for firm matches. Only some rows state a clone size, as once, few, many or a class for expanded clones.

TRBV5-1	NA	few	CASSSSGVGYTF
TRBV5-4	TRBD1	NA	CASTRTGASSPLHF
TRBV5-1	TRBD2	NA	CASRISSGGYEQYF
TRBV6-6	TRBD1	NA	CASSYGQGISPLHF
TRBV5-1	NA	few	CASSPSGQIYGYTF
TRBV7-2	NA	NA	CASSLRAGATYEQYF
TRBV6-5	NA	NA	CASSYRRGGNQPQHF
TRBV15	NA	few	CATSRVSTDYEQYF
TRBV24-1	NA	NA	CATKDSPSTDTQYF
TRBV7-2	NA	few	CASTLGQGIHEQYF
TRBV7-3	TRBD1	few	CASSLQGAPVGELFF
TRBV19	TRBD1	few	CASRNRGLYGYTF
TRBV7-2	NA	NA	CASSPDNSNYGYTF
TRBV19	NA	few	CASRETGYGTEAFF
TRBV6-2/TRBV6-3	NA	NA	CASSTRRQAFGTEAFF
TRBV12-3/TRBV12-4	NA	NA	CASSPQGGLNQETQYF
TRBV19	TRBD2	many	CASSILAGLETQYF
TRBV20-1	NA	few	CSASYGGNYGYTF
TRBV5-6	TRBD1	few	CASSYGQGAGNEQFF
TRBV7-2	NA	NA	CASSRRQLITDTQYF
TRBV5-1	TRBD1	NA	CASSDATGVYGYTF
TRBV24-1	NA	few	CATSLGPPKETQYF
TRBV20-1	NA	few	CSARSTANTGELFF
TRBV7-3	TRBD1	few	CASSLTPTGAELFF
TRBV5-5	NA	few	CASSFGGLASDTQYF
TRBV24-1	TRBD2	few	CATSETSGYQETQYF
TRBV6-2/TRBV6-3	TRBD1	many	CASTTLPGQGYEQYF
TRBV7-8	NA	few	CASSLAPTYYSNQPQHF
TRBV9	TRBD1	once	CASSVDGLGQGSYEQYF
TRBV7-3	NA	few	CASSLMGREDEQYF
TRBV7-2	NA	few	CASSPSAHYNEQFF
TRBV6-1	TRBD1	NA	CASSSGTDGF
TRBV4-1	NA	few	CASSHADNYGYTF
TRBV12-3/TRBV12-4	NA	few	CASSWGGGNTIYF
TRBV6-6	TRBD2	NA	CASRERTSGGSYEQYF
TRBV28	NA	NA	CASRPPNRDEQYF
TRBV27	NA	NA	CASSFGHGSGYEQYF
TRBV6-5	NA	NA	CASSYGGGGYTF
TRBV29-1	NA	few	CSVDNGLNYGYTF
TRBV2	TRBD1	few	CASRRTGTSDTQYF